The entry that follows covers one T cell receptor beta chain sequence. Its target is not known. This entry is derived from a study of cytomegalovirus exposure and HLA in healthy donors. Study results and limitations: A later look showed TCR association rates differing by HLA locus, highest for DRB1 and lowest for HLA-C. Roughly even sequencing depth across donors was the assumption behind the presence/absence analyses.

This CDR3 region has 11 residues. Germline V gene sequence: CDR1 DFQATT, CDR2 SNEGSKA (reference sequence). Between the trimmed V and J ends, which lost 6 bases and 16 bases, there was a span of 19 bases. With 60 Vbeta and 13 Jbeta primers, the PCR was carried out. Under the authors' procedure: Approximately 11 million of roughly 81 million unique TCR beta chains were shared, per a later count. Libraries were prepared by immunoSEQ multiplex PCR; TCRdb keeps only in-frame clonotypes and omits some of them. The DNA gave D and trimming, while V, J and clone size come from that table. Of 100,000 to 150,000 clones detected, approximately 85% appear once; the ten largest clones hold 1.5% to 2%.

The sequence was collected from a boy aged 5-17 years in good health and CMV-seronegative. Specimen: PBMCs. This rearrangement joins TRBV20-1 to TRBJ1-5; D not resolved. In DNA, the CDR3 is TGCAGTGCGACGATTTCTGGGAGCATCCATTTT. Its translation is CSATISGSIHF.